The 24 T cell receptor beta chains reported below all come from one sample, sequenced in a study of blood T cell repertoires in COVID-19. The protocol was immunoSEQ multiplex PCR, while the TCRdb copy is restricted to in-frame clones and leaves out a portion. The sample has a few hundred thousand clones, 75% to 90% seen once. Sequencing input: peripheral blood. These receptors all come from a young man with active or convalescent COVID-19.

This chain's CDR3 is CASSLGTLAGGITDTQYF. CDR3 bases: TGTGCCAGCAGCTTGGGTACCCTAGCGGGGGGAATCACAGATACGCAGTATTTT. This chain joins TRBV11-3 and TRBJ2-3, with 11 bases fitting TRBD2. CDR1 and CDR2 from the germline V gene are SGHNT and YENEEA. The CDR3 sequence is 18 residues long. V shed 3 bases, J shed 2 bases, and the junction held 10 bases outside the gene matches. The whole variable domain, filled in from reference TRBV11-3 and TRBJ2-3, reads EAGVVQSPRYKIIEKKQPVAFWCNPISGHNTLYWYLQNLGQGPELLIRYENEEAVDDSQLPKDRFSAERLKGVDSTLKIQPAELGDSAVYLCASSLGTLAGGITDTQYFGPGTRLTVL.

This chain connects TRBV18 to TRBJ1-1; 9 bases are a match to TRBD1. The CDR3 loop spans 14 amino acids. CDR1 is KGHSH, CDR2 LQKENI, per germline. Trimming removed 3 bases from V and 4 bases from J; junction bases left unmatched: 3. This chain's CDR3 is CASSPPDRGTEAFF. The CDR3 coding sequence is TGTGCCAGCTCACCTCCGGACAGGGGCACTGAAGCTTTCTTT.

This clone appeared a single time. This chain joins TRBV6-5 and TRBJ2-3, with D possibly TRBD2 on 5 matching bases. V was pared by 7 bases and J by 0 bases, with 11 bases between. The CDR3 contains 14 residues. The germline V gene has CDR1 MNHEY and CDR2 SVGAGI. The DNA for the CDR3 is TGTGCCAGCAAAGGTCGGACTAGCACAGATACGCAGTATTTT. This sequence encodes CASKGRTSTDTQYF.

CDR3 in amino acids: CASSLAEGGTEAFF. Written as DNA, the CDR3 is TGTGCCAGCAGCTTAGCGGAGGGTGGTACTGAAGCTTTCTTT. The V call is TRBV7-9, the J call TRBJ1-1; no reliable D call. The germline gives CDR1 SEHNR, CDR2 FQNEAQ (reference sequence). The CDR3 loop spans 14 amino acids. V lost 0 bases, J lost 5 bases, and 10 bases lay in between.

The chain carries TRBV4-3 and TRBJ1-2; possibly TRBD1 for D (5 bases). The germline V gene encodes CDR1 LGHNA and CDR2 YSLEER. This CDR3 is built from 15 residues. V gave up 0 bases and J gave up 0 bases, with 8 bases separating them. Here the CDR3 DNA reads TGCGCCAGCAGCCAAGATCCACAGGCTAACTATGGCTACACCTTC. It specifies CASSQDPQANYGYTF.

The rearrangement uses TRBV6-5 and TRBJ1-5; D gene unclear. The germline V gene has CDR1 MNHEY and CDR2 SVGAGI. CDR3 length: 14 residues. Between the trimmed V and J ends, which lost 5 bases and 4 bases, there was a span of 12 bases. The CDR3: CASSPFRGNQPQHF. DNA of the CDR3: TGTGCCAGCAGTCCCTTCCGGGGAAATCAGCCCCAGCATTTT.

The chain has TRBV10-2 and TRBJ1-6; 11 bases map to TRBD1. Losses at the gene ends were 7 bases for V and 11 bases for J; bases not matched to a gene: 4. The germline V gene has CDR1 WSHSY and CDR2 SAAADI. The length of the CDR3 is 13 residues. CDR3 nucleotide sequence: TGCGCCAGCATGGGACAGGGGGGAACACCCCTCCACTTT. Its translation: CASMGQGGTPLHF.

The chain links TRBV30 to TRBJ1-5, with 9 bases fitting TRBD1. CDR1 GTSNPN and CDR2 SVGIG come from the germline V gene (reference sequence). Losses at the gene ends were 5 bases for V and 4 bases for J; bases not matched to a gene: 3. This CDR3 spans 13 amino acids. The CDR3 loop is CAWSTGGNQPQHF. CDR3 DNA sequence: TGTGCCTGGTCGACAGGGGGGAATCAGCCCCAGCATTTT.

J is TRBJ1-1 and V is TRBV12-5; 7 nucleotides line up with TRBD1. The CDR3 is made up of 15 amino acids. V gave up 3 bases and J gave up 6 bases; unmatched junction bases: 10. Looked up from germline, CDR1 is LGHNT and CDR2 is FRNRAP. The CDR3 sequence: CASGFGSGGVAEAFF. CDR3 DNA: TGTGCTAGTGGTTTTGGTTCAGGGGGAGTTGCTGAAGCTTTCTTT. Full variable domain (outside the CDR3, taken from reference TRBV12-5 and TRBJ1-1): DARVTQTPRHKVTEMGQEVTMRCQPILGHNTVFWYRQTMMQGLELLAYFRNRAPLDDSGMPKDRFSAEMPDATLATLKIQPSEPRDSAVYFCASGFGSGGVAEAFFGQGTRLTVV.

The chain has TRBV4-3 and TRBJ2-3; D perhaps matches TRBD2 (7 bases). Germline V gene lookup returns CDR1 LGHNA and CDR2 YSLEER. CDR3 length: 16 amino acids. V was cut by 8 bases and J by 4 bases, with 22 bases left in between. CDR3: CASAASTGGGADTQYF. In DNA form, the CDR3 reads TGCGCCAGCGCCGCATCAACGGGGGGCGGGGCAGATACGCAGTATTTT.

The rearrangement joins TRBV7-9 to TRBJ2-7; D possibly corresponds to TRBD1 (5 bases). The CDR3 consists of 16 residues. Trimming pared 4 bases from V and 0 bases from J, leaving 16 bases between. Germline V CDR1 and CDR2: SEHNR, FQNEAQ (reference sequence). CDR3 DNA: TGTGCCAGCAGCTCCGGATCTAGACAGAACTCCTACGAGCAGTACTTC. Protein product: CASSSGSRQNSYEQYF.

Written as DNA, the CDR3 is TGTGCCAGCAGCTTAGCCGGCGGGGGTCCAAACAATGAGCAGTTCTTC. Its protein product is CASSLAGGGPNNEQFF. The V and J genes are TRBV7-9 and TRBJ2-1, with TRBD2 matching over 7 bases. The V gene end was trimmed by 0 bases and the J gene end by 5 bases; junction bases not matched to a gene: 7. CDR1 and CDR2 (germline): SEHNR, FQNEAQ (reference sequence). The CDR3 covers 16 residues.

The chain recombines TRBV14 with TRBJ1-2; 10 positions agree with TRBD1. The CDR3 loop spans 19 amino acids. Germline loops: CDR1 SGHDN, CDR2 FVKESK. Trimming removed 1 base from V and 2 bases from J; junction bases left unmatched: 13. DNA of the CDR3: TGTGCCAGCAGCCAAGTATCCCCTGACAGGGGGCTTGGGAACTATGGCTACACCTTC. Its protein product is CASSQVSPDRGLGNYGYTF.

This clone was observed a handful of times. V is TRBV9 and J is TRBJ1-1, with TRBD1 identical over 8 bases. This CDR3 is built from 16 residues. Unmatched junction bases numbered 14, after V lost 4 bases and J lost 6 bases. From germline, CDR1 is SGDLS and CDR2 YYNGEE. CDR3 in amino acids: CASSKPGGVMGSEAFF. The CDR3 region has the DNA TGTGCCAGCAGCAAGCCAGGGGGCGTGATGGGGTCTGAAGCTTTCTTT.

The chain recombines TRBV11-2 with TRBJ2-7; 7 nucleotides line up with TRBD1. The trim removed 7 bases at V and 7 bases at J, leaving 10 bases unmatched. CDR3 length: 13 amino acids. Germline lookup yields CDR1 SGHAT and CDR2 FQNNGV. This CDR3 reads CASNQNRGREQYF. The CDR3 nucleotides are TGTGCCAGCAACCAAAACAGGGGCAGGGAGCAGTACTTC.

The chain employs TRBV5-6 and TRBJ1-1; D not certain. Per germline, CDR1 SGHDT and CDR2 YYEEEE. Trimming took off 3 bases at V and 4 bases at J, with 13 bases between the two ends. The CDR3 is 14 residues long. The CDR3 region has the DNA TGTGCCAGCAGCTCGGATAACCGGGGCACTGAAGCTTTCTTT. It codes for CASSSDNRGTEAFF. The full variable domain, completed using reference TRBV5-6 and TRBJ1-1, is DAGVTQSPTHLIKTRGQQVTLRCSPKSGHDTVSWYQQALGQGPQFIFQYYEEEERQRGNFPDRFSGHQFPNYSSELNVNALLLGDSALYLCASSSDNRGTEAFFGQGTRLTVV.

V and J are TRBV6-5 and TRBJ1-1, with D possibly TRBD1 on 5 matching bases. This CDR3 has 14 residues. Germline V lookup: CDR1 MNHEY, CDR2 SVGAGI. The V end was cut by 2 bases, the J end by 3 bases, with 10 bases between. The chain's CDR3 is CASSYHGRDTEAFF. For the CDR3, the DNA is TGTGCCAGCAGTTACCATGGCAGGGACACTGAAGCTTTCTTT.

The chain joins TRBV24-1 to TRBJ2-7, with unresolved D. V lost 3 bases and J lost 1, with 6 bases in between. CDR1 and CDR2 from the germline V gene are KGHDR and SFDVKD. CDR3 length: 13 amino acids. This chain's CDR3 is CATSDNSSYEQYF. Written as DNA, the CDR3 is TGTGCCACCAGTGATAATTCTTCCTACGAGCAGTACTTC.

The chain carries TRBV7-8 and TRBJ1-1, with 7 positions matching TRBD1. The CDR3 is 14 residues long. V dropped 5 bases and J dropped 8; count of bases not matched to a gene: 11. Germline CDR1 and CDR2: SGHVS and FQNEAQ. The CDR3 DNA follows: TGTGCCAGCAGCCCCCAGGGGGGTATTAGGGAAGCTTTCTTT. This codes for CASSPQGGIREAFF.

The chain combines TRBV6-1 with TRBJ1-1; no definite D call. CDR3 length equals 12 residues. Germline values: CDR1 MNHNS, CDR2 SASEGT. V lost 3 bases to trimming and J lost 4 bases, with 6 bases between them. This chain's CDR3 is CASSDSITEAFF. The CDR3 coding sequence is TGTGCCAGCAGTGACAGTATCACTGAAGCTTTCTTT.

The chain is built from TRBV18 and TRBJ1-1; D gene unclear. Germline V gene lookup returns CDR1 KGHSH and CDR2 LQKENI. V was pared by 0 bases and J by 3 bases, with 11 bases between. The CDR3 totals 15 residues. For the CDR3, the DNA is TGTGCCAGCTCACCACCGAGGCAGCCGTACACTGAAGCTTTCTTT. This sequence encodes CASSPPRQPYTEAFF.

This clone is a singleton in its sample. The chain recombines TRBV3-1 (or the pseudogene TRBV3-2) with TRBJ2-1, with 9 bases matching TRBD1. There are 16 residues in the CDR3. Germline values: CDR1 LGHDT, CDR2 YNNKEL (reference sequence). V shed 4 bases, J shed 6 bases, and the junction held 10 bases outside the gene matches. The CDR3 bases are TGTGCCAGCAGCCCCAACCGGGACAGGGCGTTCAATGAGCAGTTCTTC. This codes for CASSPNRDRAFNEQFF.

The chain employs TRBV7-3 and TRBJ2-1, with D uncertain. Trimming left V 1 base short and J 0 bases short, with 10 bases between. Germline CDR1 SGHTA, CDR2 FQGTGA. CDR3 length: 16 residues. Here the CDR3 DNA reads TGTGCCAGCAGCTTAATGGCTAGGAGCTCCTACAATGAGCAGTTCTTC. Translated: CASSLMARSSYNEQFF.

The chain combines TRBV2 with TRBJ1-4; maybe TRBD1 (6 bases). Germline V CDR1 and CDR2: SNHLY, FYNNEI. The CDR3 loop spans 14 amino acids. The ends were cut back, 6 bases at V and 2 bases at J, with 10 bases in the middle. The CDR3 is CASRGTSTNEKLFF. The CDR3 nucleotides read TGTGCCAGCAGGGGGACATCGACTAATGAAAAACTGTTTTTT.